The 10 T cell receptor beta chains in this list originate from one sample, sequenced in a study of CD8+ T cells in alopecia areata. Reverse transcription of extracted RNA yielded cDNA, which provided the sequencing template. Assay: immunoSEQ multiplex PCR; the TCRdb copy retains only in-frame clones and omits some. The sample has 100,000 to 150,000 clones, 58% seen once. Source: CD4+ T cells sorted from blood, taken at week 0. Source of these receptors: a human donor with alopecia areata.

V gene TRBV4-3 combines with J gene TRBJ1-2, with 7 bases lining up with TRBD1. V trimming: 0 bases; J trimming: 9 bases; junction bases outside the gene matches: 16. Germline V gene sequence: CDR1 LGHNA, CDR2 YSLEER. The CDR3 totals 17 residues. The CDR3 DNA reads as TGCGCCAGCAGCCAAGATGTCAGGGGGTACAGGACCCCTCGCTACACCTTC. This gives the protein CASSQDVRGYRTPRYTF.

The rearrangement links TRBV5-1 to TRBJ2-5; D is uncertain. The ends were cut back, 4 bases at V and 2 bases at J, with 12 bases in the middle. CDR1 SGHRS and CDR2 YFSETQ come from the germline V gene. This CDR3 region has 14 residues. CDR3: CASSEDGVQETQYF. The CDR3 DNA follows: TGCGCCAGCAGCGAAGACGGAGTACAAGAGACCCAGTACTTC.

This clone was detected a few times. The sample carries other DNA sequences with the same CDR3. J is TRBJ2-6 and V is TRBV28; D unresolved. V gave up 3 bases and J gave up 2 bases, with 2 bases separating them. Germline CDR1 reads MDHEN; CDR2 reads SYDVKM. The CDR3 length is 13 residues. This chain's CDR3 is CASSLAGANVLTF. CDR3 nucleotide sequence: TGTGCCAGCAGTTTGGCTGGGGCCAACGTCCTGACTTTC.

This chain uses TRBV19 with TRBJ2-7, with a weak D call TRBD1 (6 bases). V was shortened by 4 bases and J by 6 bases, with 13 bases between the two germline ends. Looked up from germline, CDR1 is LNHDA and CDR2 is SQIVND (reference sequence). CDR3 length equals 13 residues. In nucleotides, the CDR3 is TGTGCCAGTAGTACACCCCAGGGGATCGAGCAGTACTTC. Amino acids: CASSTPQGIEQYF.

The chain links TRBV7-3 to TRBJ2-5; tentative D call: TRBD1 (7 bases). Germline CDR1 is SGHTA and CDR2 is FQGTGA. V gave up 4 bases and J gave up 5 bases, with 20 bases separating them. The CDR3 sequence is 16 residues long. Written as DNA, the CDR3 is TGTGCCAGCAGCTCTCCGGACAGGCCGGGGGAGGAGACCCAGTACTTC. This sequence encodes CASSSPDRPGEETQYF.

V gene TRBV29-1 combines with J gene TRBJ1-1; TRBD1 is a possible D gene (6 bases). The CDR3 is 12 residues long. Per germline, CDR1 SQVTM and CDR2 ANQGSEA. Trimming took off 5 bases at V and 3 bases at J, with 10 bases between the two ends. The CDR3 nucleotides read TGCAGCGTTAAGGGGGACGACACTGAAGCTTTCTTT. It is translated as CSVKGDDTEAFF.

The genes are TRBV7-9 and TRBJ1-1, with 7 bases lining up with TRBD1. Germline lookup yields CDR1 SEHNR and CDR2 FQNEAQ (reference sequence). The V and J ends lost 5 bases and 3 bases, in that order; junction bases with no gene match: 3. The CDR3 is made up of 13 amino acids. CDR3 protein: CASSRDRDTEAFF. The CDR3 DNA reads as TGTGCCAGCAGCCGCGACAGGGACACTGAAGCTTTCTTT. The variable domain in full, with the rest retrieved from reference TRBV7-9 and TRBJ1-1, is DTGVSQNPRHKITKRGQNVTFRCDPISEHNRLYWYRQTLGQGPEFLTYFQNEAQLEKSRLLSDRFSAERPKGSFSTLEIQRTEQGDSAMYLCASSRDRDTEAFFGQGTRLTVV.

The chain links TRBV19 to TRBJ2-5; D may be TRBD1 (5 bases). Trimming shortened V by 7 bases and J by 5 bases, and 14 bases separated the two germline ends. The CDR3 covers 13 residues. Per the germline V gene, CDR1 is LNHDA and CDR2 is SQIVND (reference sequence). Written as DNA, the CDR3 is TGTGCCAGTAAGCACCCAGGGTCGGAGACCCAGTACTTC. It specifies CASKHPGSETQYF. Drawing the rest from reference TRBV19 and TRBJ2-5, the complete variable domain is DGGITQSPKYLFRKEGQNVTLSCEQNLNHDAMYWYRQDPGQGLRLIYYSQIVNDFQKGDIAEGYSVSREKKESFPLTVTSAQKNPTAFYLCASKHPGSETQYFGPGTRLLVL.

V usage is TRBV7-9 and J usage is TRBJ1-1; D perhaps matches TRBD1 (5 bases). This CDR3 is built from 13 residues. V lost 5 bases and J lost 7, with 14 bases in between. CDR1 and CDR2 from the germline V gene are SEHNR and FQNEAQ (reference sequence). The DNA of the CDR3 is TGTGCCAGCAGCCCCCGCGGGGGTAATGAAGCTTTCTTT. It specifies CASSPRGGNEAFF.

This clone has a handful of counts. V usage is TRBV7-2 and J usage is TRBJ2-3; TRBD2 aligns across 10 bases. The CDR3 loop spans 15 amino acids. V lost 2 bases and J lost 1; bases outside the gene matches: 0. The germline CDR1 and CDR2 sequences are SGHTA and FQGNSA. Here the CDR3 reads CASSLSGRGTDTQYF. In DNA form, the CDR3 reads TGTGCCAGCAGCTTAAGCGGGAGGGGCACAGATACGCAGTATTTT.